A selection of T cell receptor beta chains follows, all from one sample in a study of cytomegalovirus exposure and HLA in healthy donors. Measured with immunoSEQ multiplex PCR; TCRdb has only the in-frame clones, and not every one. The sample lists 300,000 to 350,000 clones, approximately 86% seen once, with around 0.96% in the top ten. Sequencing was performed on PBMCs. Receptors were obtained from a man aged 25 to 40 in good health and CMV-seronegative. Both conserved end residues are part of each CDR3. The order of the fields is clone size, J gene, V gene, CDR3 protein. Clone sizes are given selectively: once, few, many, or a class where the clone is expanded.

>.|TRBJ1-2|TRBV19
CASSIDDRPNYGYTF
>once|TRBJ2-5|TRBV10-2
CASSVLPEETQYF
>.|TRBJ2-7|TRBV10-3
CAIRGRTGAHEQYF
>.|TRBJ2-7|TRBV5-6
CASSPGSTYLGEQYF
>.|TRBJ2-7|TRBV4-3
CASSQEVARYYEQYF
>few|TRBJ2-7|TRBV5-5
CASSGRDYQNEQYF
>.|TRBJ2-3|TRBV11-2
CASRPPGRHTQYF
>.|TRBJ1-2|TRBV19
CASSPDRNYGYTF
>.|TRBJ2-5|TRBV30
CAWSGDLQETQYF
>.|TRBJ2-1|TRBV9
CASSDPSDEQFF
>.|TRBJ2-1|TRBV27
CASSPQGSEQFF
>.|TRBJ2-2|TRBV5-4
CASSHDPGGWSTGELFF
>few|TRBJ1-6|TRBV6-5
CASSPARGDSPLHF
>.|TRBJ2-5|TRBV15
CATSRYSQGAGGETQYF
>.|TRBJ2-1|TRBV7-9
CASSPTSGGIYNEQFF
>.|TRBJ2-7|TRBV5-8
CASSAFREIDYEQYF
>.|TRBJ2-3|TRBV7-2
CASSLDPLAGFSTDTQYF
>.|TRBJ1-2|TRBV5-4
CASSLASYGYTF
>.|TRBJ2-7|TRBV6-6
CASSWGTGGKYEQYF
>once|TRBJ2-5|TRBV9
CASSDGLAGSQETQYF
>.|TRBJ1-2|TRBV4-3
CASSQGWDSNYGYTF
>.|TRBJ2-7|TRBV6-1
CASSEALRGISRYAYEQYF